This T cell receptor beta chain was retrieved from a study of blood T cell repertoires in COVID-19. Study details: Collection of acute and convalescent COVID-19 samples took place in the United States, Italy and Spain. The cDNA or gDNA used as material had been derived from T cells, B-cell-depleted T cells, or PBMCs.

Germline CDR1 reads SSHAT; CDR2 reads FNYEAQ (reference sequence). The CDR3 contains 16 residues. Regarding this clone: One end of the junction is discordant with germline, which a read error may explain.

Authors' analysis steps: By means of reference gene primer amplification, nucleated cell counts were estimated. Clones were sequenced by immunoSEQ multiplex PCR, and TCRdb holds only the in-frame ones, with some missing. The V and J calls and clone size are taken from that table; D and trimming were inferred from the DNA. The repertoire includes roughly 52,000 clones, about 83% of them detected once, and roughly 25% sits in the top ten. This TCR was recovered from a woman aged 80 or over with acute or convalescent COVID-19. V gene TRBV7-7 combines with J gene TRBJ2-7, with TRBD1 matching over 10 bases. Input material: peripheral blood. This CDR3 reads CASSLIAGTGAYEQYF. The DNA for the CDR3 is TGTGCTAGCAGCTTAATCGCCGGGACAGGGGCCTACGAGCAGTACTTC.